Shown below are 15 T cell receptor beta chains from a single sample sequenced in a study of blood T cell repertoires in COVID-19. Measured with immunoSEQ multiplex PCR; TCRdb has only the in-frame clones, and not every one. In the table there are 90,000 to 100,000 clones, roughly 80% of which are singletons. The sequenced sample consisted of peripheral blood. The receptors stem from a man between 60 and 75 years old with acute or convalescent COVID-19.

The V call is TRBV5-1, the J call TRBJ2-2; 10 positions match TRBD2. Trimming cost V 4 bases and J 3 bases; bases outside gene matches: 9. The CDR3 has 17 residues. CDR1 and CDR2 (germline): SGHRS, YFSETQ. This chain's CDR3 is CASSRWTSGRDTGELFF. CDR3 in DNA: TGCGCCAGCAGCCGCTGGACTAGCGGAAGGGACACCGGGGAGCTGTTTTTT.

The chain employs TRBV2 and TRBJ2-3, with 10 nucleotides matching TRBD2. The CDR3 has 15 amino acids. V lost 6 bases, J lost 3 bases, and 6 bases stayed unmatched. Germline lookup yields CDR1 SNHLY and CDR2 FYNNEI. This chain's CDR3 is CASSGTAGGTDTQYF. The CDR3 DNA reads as TGTGCCAGCAGCGGCACAGCGGGAGGGACAGATACGCAGTATTTT. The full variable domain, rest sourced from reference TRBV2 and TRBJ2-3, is EPEVTQTPSHQVTQMGQEVILRCVPISNHLYFYWYRQILGQKVEFLVSFYNNEISEKSEIFDDQFSVERPDGSNFTLKIRSTKLEDSAMYFCASSGTAGGTDTQYFGPGTRLTVL.

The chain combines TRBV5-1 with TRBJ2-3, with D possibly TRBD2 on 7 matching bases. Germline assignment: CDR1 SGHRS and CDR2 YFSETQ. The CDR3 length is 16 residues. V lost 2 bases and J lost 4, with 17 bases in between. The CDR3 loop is CASSLGPGEGADTQYF. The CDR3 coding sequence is TGCGCCAGCAGCTTAGGACCGGGGGAGGGGGCAGATACGCAGTATTTT.

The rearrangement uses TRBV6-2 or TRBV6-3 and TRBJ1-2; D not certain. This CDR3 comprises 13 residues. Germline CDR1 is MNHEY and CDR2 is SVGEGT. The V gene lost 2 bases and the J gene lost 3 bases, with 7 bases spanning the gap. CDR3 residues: CASSYPIDYGYTF. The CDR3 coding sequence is TGTGCCAGCAGTTACCCAATAGACTATGGCTACACCTTC.

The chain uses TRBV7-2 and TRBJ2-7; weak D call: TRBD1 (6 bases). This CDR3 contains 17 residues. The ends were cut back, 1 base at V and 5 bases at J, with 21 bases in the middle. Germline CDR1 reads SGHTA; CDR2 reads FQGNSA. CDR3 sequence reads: CASSLGRSGRGKDEQYF. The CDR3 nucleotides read TGTGCCAGCAGCTTAGGAAGGTCGGGCAGGGGAAAGGACGAGCAGTACTTC.

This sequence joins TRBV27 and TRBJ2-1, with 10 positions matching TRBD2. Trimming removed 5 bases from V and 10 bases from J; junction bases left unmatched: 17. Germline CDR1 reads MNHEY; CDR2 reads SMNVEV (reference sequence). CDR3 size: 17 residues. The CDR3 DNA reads TGTGCCAGCAGTCGTACGAGCGGGGGGGCCTTCTCAAGCGAGCAGTTCTTC. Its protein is CASSRTSGGAFSSEQFF.

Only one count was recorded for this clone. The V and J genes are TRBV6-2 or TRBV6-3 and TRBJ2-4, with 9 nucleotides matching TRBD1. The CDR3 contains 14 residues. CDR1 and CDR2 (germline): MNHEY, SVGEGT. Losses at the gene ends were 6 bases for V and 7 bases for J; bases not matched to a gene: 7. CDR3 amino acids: CASSLQGAGNIQYF. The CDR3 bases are TGTGCCAGCAGCCTACAGGGGGCCGGTAACATTCAGTACTTC.

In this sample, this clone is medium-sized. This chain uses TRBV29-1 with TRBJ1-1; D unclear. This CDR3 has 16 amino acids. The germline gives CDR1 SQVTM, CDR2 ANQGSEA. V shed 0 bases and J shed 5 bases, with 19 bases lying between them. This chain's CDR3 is CSVEDRSGTFTTEAFF. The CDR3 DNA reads TGCAGCGTTGAAGATCGGTCGGGAACCTTTACAACTGAAGCTTTCTTT.

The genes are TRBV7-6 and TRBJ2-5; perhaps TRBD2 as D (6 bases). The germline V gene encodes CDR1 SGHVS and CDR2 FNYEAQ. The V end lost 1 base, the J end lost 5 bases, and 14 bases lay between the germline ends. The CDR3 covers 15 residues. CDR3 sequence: CASSLDDVRGETQYF. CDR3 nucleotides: TGTGCCAGCAGCTTAGATGACGTTCGGGGGGAGACCCAGTACTTC. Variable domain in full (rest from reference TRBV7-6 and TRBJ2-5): GAGVSQSPRYKVTKRGQDVALRCDPISGHVSLYWYRQALGQGPEFLTYFNYEAQQDKSGLPNDRFSAERPEGSISTLTIQRTEQRDSAMYRCASSLDDVRGETQYFGPGTRLLVL.

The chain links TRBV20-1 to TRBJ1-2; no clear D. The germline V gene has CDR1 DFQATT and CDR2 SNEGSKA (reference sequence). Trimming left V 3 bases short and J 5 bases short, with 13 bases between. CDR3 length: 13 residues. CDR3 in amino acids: CSASPQVWYGYTF. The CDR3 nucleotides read TGCAGTGCTAGTCCCCAGGTTTGGTATGGCTACACCTTC.

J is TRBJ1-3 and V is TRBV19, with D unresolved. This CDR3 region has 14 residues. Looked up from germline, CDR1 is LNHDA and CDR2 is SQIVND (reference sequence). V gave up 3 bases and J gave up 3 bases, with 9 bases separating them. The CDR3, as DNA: TGTGCCAGTAGTATCACCGGGGTTGGAAACACCATATATTTT. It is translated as CASSITGVGNTIYF. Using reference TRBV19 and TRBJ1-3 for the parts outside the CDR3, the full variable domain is DGGITQSPKYLFRKEGQNVTLSCEQNLNHDAMYWYRQDPGQGLRLIYYSQIVNDFQKGDIAEGYSVSREKKESFPLTVTSAQKNPTAFYLCASSITGVGNTIYFGEGSWLTVV.

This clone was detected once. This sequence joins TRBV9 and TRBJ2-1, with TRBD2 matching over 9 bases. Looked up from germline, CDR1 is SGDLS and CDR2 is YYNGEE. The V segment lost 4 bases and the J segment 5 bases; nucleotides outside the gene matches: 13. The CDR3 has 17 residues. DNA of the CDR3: TGTGCCAGCAGCACCGGGACTAGCCTAAACAGAAACAATGAGCAGTTCTTC. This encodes CASSTGTSLNRNNEQFF.

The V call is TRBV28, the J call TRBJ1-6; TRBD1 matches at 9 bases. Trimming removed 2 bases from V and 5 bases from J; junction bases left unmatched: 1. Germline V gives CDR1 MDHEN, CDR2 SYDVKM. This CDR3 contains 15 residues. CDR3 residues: CASSLGDRDNSPLHF. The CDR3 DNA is TGTGCCAGCAGTTTAGGGGACAGGGATAATTCACCCCTCCACTTT.

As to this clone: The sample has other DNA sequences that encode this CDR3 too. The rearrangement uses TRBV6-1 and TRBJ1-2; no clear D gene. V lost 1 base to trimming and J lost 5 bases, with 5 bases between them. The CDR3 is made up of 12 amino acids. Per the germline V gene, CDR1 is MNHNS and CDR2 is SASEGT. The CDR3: CASSEGPYGYTF. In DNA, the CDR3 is TGTGCCAGCAGTGAAGGTCCATATGGCTACACCTTC.

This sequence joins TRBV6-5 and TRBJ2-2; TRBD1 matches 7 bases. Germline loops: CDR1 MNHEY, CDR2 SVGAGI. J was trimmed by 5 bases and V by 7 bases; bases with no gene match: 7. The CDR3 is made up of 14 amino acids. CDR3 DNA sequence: TGTGCCAGCACCGAGACAGGGACAACCGGGGAGCTGTTTTTT. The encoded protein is CASTETGTTGELFF.